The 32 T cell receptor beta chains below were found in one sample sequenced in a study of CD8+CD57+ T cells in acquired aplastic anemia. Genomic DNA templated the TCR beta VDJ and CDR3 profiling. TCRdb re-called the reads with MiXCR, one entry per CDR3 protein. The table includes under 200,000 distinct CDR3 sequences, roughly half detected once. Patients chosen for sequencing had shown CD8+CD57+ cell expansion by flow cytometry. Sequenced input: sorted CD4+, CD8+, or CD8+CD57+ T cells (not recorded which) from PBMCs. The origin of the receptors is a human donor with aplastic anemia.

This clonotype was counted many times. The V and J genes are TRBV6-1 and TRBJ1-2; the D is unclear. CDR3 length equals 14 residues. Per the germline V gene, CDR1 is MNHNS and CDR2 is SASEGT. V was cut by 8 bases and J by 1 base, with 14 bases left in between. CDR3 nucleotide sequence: TGTGCCAGCGAAAATCGGCCTAATAACTATGGCTACACCTTC. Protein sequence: CASENRPNNYGYTF.

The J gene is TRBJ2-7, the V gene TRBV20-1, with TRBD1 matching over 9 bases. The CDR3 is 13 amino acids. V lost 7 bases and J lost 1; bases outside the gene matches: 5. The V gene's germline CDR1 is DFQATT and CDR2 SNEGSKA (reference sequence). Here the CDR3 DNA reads TGCAGTGTTCCGGGACAGGGATCCTACGAGCAGTACTTC. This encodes CSVPGQGSYEQYF.

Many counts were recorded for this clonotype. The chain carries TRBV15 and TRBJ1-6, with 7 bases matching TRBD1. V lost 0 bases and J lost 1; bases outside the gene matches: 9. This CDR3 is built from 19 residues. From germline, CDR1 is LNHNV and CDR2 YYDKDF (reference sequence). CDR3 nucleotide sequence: TGTGCCACCAGCAGAGATCCGAGAGGGGGCGGGTCCTATAATTCACCCCTCCACTTT. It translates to CATSRDPRGGGSYNSPLHF.

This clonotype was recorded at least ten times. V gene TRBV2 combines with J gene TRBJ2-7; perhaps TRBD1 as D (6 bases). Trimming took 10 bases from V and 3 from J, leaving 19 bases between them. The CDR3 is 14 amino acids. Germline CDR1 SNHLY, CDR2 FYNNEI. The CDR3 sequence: CATLGHTLGYEQYF. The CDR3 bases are TGTGCCACTTTGGGACACACACTTGGCTACGAGCAGTACTTC.

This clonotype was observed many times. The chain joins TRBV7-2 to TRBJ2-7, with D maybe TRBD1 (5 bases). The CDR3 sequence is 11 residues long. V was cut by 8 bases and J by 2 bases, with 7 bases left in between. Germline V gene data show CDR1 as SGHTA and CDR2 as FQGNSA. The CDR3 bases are TGTGCCAGCGGACATACCTACGAGCAGTACTTC. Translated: CASGHTYEQYF.

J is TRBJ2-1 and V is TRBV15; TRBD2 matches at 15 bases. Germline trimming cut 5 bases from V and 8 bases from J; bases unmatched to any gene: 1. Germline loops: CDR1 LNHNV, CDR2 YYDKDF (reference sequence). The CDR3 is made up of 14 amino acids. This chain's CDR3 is CATSGLAGGHEQFF. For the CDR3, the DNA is TGTGCCACCAGCGGACTAGCGGGAGGGCATGAGCAGTTCTTC.

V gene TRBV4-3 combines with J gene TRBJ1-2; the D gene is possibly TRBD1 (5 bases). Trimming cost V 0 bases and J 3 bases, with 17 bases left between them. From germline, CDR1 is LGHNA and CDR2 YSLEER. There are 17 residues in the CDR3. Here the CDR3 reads CASSQDSRSGRDYGYTF. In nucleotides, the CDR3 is TGCGCCAGCAGCCAAGACTCTCGGTCAGGGAGGGACTATGGCTACACCTTC.

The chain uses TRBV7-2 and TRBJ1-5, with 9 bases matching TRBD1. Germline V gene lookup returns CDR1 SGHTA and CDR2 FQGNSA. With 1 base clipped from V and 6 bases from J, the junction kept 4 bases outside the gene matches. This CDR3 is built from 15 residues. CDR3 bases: TGTGCCAGCAGCTTAGGACAGGGGGATCTTCAGCCCCAGCATTTT. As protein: CASSLGQGDLQPQHF. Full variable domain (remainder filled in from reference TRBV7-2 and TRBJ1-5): GAGVSQSPSNKVTEKGKDVELRCDPISGHTALYWYRQSLGQGLEFLIYFQGNSAPDKSGLPSDRFSAERTGGSVSTLTIQRTQQEDSAVYLCASSLGQGDLQPQHFGDGTRLSIL.

The CDR3 nucleotides read TGTGCCATCAGTGAGTCCGGGACACTCGTTAACTATGGCTACACCTTC. Translation gives CAISESGTLVNYGYTF. The chain links TRBV10-3 to TRBJ1-2; possibly TRBD1 for D (6 bases). The V and J ends lost 0 bases and 1 base respectively, with 12 bases between them. This CDR3 is 16 amino acids long. Germline lookup yields CDR1 ENHRY and CDR2 SYGVKD.

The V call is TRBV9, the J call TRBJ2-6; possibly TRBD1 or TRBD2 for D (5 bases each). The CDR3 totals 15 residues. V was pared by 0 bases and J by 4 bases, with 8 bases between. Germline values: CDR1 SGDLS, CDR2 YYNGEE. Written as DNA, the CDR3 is TGTGCCAGCAGCGTAGTCGGGGCCGGGGCCAACGTCCTGACTTTC. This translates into CASSVVGAGANVLTF.

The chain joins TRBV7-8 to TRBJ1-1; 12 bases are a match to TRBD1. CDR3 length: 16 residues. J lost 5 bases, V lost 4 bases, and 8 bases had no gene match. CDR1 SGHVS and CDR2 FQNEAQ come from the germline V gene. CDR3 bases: TGTGCCAGCAGCTCCGGGACAGGGGGCCGAGAAACTGAAGCTTTCTTT. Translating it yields CASSSGTGGRETEAFF.

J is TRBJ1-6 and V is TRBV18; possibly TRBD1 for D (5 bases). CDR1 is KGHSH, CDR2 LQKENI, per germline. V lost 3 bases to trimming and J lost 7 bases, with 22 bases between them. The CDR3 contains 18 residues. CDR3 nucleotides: TGTGCCAGCTCACCCCGACAACCACAGGCCTCAGGGAATTCACCCCTCCACTTT. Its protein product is CASSPRQPQASGNSPLHF.

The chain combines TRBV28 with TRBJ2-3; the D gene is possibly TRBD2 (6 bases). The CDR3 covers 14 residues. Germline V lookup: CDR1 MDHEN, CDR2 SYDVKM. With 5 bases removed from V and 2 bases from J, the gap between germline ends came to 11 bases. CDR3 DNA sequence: TGTGCCAGCAGTCTCCGGGACTTCACAGATACGCAGTATTTT. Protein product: CASSLRDFTDTQYF. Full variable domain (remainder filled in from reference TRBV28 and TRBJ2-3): DVKVTQSSRYLVKRTGEKVFLECVQDMDHENMFWYRQDPGLGLRLIYFSYDVKMKEKGDIPEGYSVSREKKERFSLILESASTNQTSMYLCASSLRDFTDTQYFGPGTRLTVL.

The chain's CDR3 is CASIGFAGTDTQYF. The CDR3 DNA reads TGTGCCAGCATTGGGTTCGCTGGCACAGATACGCAGTATTTT. The gene calls are TRBV6-2 or TRBV6-3 and TRBJ2-3; D remains unclear. With 7 bases removed from V and 1 base from J, the gap between germline ends came to 12 bases. CDR1 is MNHEY and CDR2 is SVGEGT in the germline V gene. The CDR3 length is 14 residues.

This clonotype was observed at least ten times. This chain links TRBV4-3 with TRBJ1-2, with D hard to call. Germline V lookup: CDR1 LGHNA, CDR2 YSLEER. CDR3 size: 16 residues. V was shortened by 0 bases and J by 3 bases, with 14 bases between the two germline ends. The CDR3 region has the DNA TGCGCCAGCAGCCAAGATCCCACCCGCGGGTACTATGGCTACACCTTC. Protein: CASSQDPTRGYYGYTF.

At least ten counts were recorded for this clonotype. Written as DNA, the CDR3 is TGTGCCAGCAGTAATAAGAACACTGAAGCTTTCTTT. Translation: CASSNKNTEAFF. The gene calls are TRBV7-2 and TRBJ1-1; D is ambiguous. CDR3 length: 12 residues. Germline CDR1 and CDR2: SGHTA and FQGNSA. Trimming left V 6 bases short and J 1 base short, with 6 bases between.

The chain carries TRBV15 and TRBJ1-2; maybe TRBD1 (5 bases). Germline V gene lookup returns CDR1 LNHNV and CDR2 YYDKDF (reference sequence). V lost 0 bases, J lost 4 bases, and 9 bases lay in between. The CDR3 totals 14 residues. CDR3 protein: CATSREGAGYGYTF. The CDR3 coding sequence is TGTGCCACCAGCAGAGAAGGGGCTGGCTATGGCTACACCTTC.

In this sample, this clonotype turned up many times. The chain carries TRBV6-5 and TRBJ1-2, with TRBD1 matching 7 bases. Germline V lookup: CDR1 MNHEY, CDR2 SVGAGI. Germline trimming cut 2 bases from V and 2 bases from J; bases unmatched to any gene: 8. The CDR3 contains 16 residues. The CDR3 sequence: CASSYPGGGRNYGYTF. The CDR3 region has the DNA TGTGCCAGCAGTTACCCAGGAGGGGGCAGAAACTATGGCTACACCTTC.

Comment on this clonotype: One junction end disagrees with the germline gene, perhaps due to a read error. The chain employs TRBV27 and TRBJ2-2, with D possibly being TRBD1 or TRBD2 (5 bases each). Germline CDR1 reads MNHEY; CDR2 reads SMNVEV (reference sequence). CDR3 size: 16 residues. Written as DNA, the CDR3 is TGTGCCAGCAGCCGTAATAGGGGATCGAACACCGGGGAGCTGCTTTTT. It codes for CASSRNRGSNTGELLF.

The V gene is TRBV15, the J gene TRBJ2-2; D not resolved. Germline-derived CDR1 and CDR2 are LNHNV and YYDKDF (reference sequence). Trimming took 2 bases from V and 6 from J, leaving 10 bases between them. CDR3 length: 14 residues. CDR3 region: CATSRTLGSGELFF. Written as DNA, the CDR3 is TGTGCCACCAGCAGAACGCTAGGTTCCGGGGAGCTGTTTTTT.

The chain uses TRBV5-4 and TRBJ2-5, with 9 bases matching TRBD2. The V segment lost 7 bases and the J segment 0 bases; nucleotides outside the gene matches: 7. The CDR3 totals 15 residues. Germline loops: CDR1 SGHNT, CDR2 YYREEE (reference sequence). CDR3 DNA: TGTGCCAGCGGCGCGCCTAGCGGGAACCAAGAGACCCAGTACTTC. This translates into CASGAPSGNQETQYF.

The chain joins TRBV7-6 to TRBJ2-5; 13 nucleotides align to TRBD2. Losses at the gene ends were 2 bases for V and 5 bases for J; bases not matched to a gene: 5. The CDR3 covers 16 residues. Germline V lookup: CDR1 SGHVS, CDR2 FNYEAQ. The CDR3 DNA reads TGTGCCAGCAGCTTACGAGGGACTAGCGGGATTGAGACCCAGTACTTC. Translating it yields CASSLRGTSGIETQYF.

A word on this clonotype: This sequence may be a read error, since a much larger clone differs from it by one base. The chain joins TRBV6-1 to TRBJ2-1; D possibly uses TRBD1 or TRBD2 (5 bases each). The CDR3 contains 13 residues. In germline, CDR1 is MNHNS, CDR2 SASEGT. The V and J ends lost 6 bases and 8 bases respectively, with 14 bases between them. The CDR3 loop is CASSFSRGYEQFF. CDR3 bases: TGTGCCAGCAGCTTTTCACGGGGCTATGAGCAGTTCTTC.

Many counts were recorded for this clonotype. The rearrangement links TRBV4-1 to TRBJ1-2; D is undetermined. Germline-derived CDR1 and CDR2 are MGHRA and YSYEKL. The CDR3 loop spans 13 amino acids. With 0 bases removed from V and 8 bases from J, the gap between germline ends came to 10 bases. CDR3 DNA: TGCGCCAGCAGCCAAGATGGGGAGCGGGGCTACACCTTC. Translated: CASSQDGERGYTF.

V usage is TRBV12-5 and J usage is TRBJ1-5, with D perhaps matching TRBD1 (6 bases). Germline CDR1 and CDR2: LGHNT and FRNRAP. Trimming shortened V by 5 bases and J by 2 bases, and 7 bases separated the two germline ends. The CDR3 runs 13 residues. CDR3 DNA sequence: TGTGCTAGTGGTGAGGGGGGCAATCAGCCCCAGCATTTT. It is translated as CASGEGGNQPQHF.

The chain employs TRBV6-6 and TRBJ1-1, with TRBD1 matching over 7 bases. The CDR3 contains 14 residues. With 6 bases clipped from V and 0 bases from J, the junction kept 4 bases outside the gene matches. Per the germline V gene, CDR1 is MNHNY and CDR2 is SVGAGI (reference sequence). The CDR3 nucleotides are TGTGCCAGCAGGACGACAGGGTTGAACACTGAAGCTTTCTTT. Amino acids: CASRTTGLNTEAFF.

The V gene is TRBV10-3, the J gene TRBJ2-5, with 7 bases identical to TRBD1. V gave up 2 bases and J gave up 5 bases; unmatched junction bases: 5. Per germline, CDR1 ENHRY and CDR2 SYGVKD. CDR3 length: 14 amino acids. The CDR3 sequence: CAISEATGMETQYF. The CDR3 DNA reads TGTGCCATCAGTGAGGCGACAGGGATGGAGACCCAGTACTTC.

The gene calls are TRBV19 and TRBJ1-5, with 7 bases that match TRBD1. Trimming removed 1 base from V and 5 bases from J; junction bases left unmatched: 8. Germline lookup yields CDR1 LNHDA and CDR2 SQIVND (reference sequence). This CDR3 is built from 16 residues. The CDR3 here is CASSIVKGARDQPQHF. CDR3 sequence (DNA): TGTGCCAGTAGTATAGTTAAGGGGGCAAGGGATCAGCCCCAGCATTTT.

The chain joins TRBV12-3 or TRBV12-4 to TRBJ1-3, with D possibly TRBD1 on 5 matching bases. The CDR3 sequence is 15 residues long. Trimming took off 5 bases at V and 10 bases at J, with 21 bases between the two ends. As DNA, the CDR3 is TGTGCCAGCAGTCCTCAACCGAGGCAGGGTAAAACCATATATTTT. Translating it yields CASSPQPRQGKTIYF.

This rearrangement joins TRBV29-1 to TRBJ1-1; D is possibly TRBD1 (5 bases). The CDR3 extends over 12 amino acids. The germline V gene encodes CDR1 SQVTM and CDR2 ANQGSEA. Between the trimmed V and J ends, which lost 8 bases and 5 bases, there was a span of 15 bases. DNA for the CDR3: TGCAGCCCGGTTCCAGGGAGTACTGAAGCTTTCTTT. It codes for CSPVPGSTEAFF. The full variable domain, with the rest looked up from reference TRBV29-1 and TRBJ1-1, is SAVISQKPSRDICQRGTSLTIQCQVDSQVTMMFWYRQQPGQSLTLIATANQGSEATYESGFVIDKFPISRPNLTFSTLTVSNMSPEDSSIYLCSPVPGSTEAFFGQGTRLTVV.

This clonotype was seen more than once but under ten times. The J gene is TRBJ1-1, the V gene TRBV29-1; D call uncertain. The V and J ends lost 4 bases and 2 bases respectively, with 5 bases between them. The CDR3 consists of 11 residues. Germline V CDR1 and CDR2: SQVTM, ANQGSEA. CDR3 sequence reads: CSVGVNTEAFF. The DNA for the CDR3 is TGCAGCGTTGGGGTCAACACTGAAGCTTTCTTT.

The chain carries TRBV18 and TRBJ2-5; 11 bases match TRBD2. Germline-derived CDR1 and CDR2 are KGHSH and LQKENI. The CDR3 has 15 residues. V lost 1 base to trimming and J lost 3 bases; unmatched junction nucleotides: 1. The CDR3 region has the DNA TGTGCCAGCTCACCACTGACTAGCGGGAAAGAGACCCAGTACTTC. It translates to CASSPLTSGKETQYF.